The following is a TCR beta chain sequence with its context. The data belong to a study of blood T cell repertoires in COVID-19. Authors' methods: Using reference gene primer amplification, nucleated cell counts were estimated. Libraries were prepared by immunoSEQ multiplex PCR; TCRdb keeps only in-frame clonotypes and omits some of them. From that table come the V and J calls and clone size; the DNA was used to work out D and trimming. The top ten hold about a sixth of the sample, which has fewer than 250,000 clones, around 80% seen once. This CDR3 comprises 14 residues. The germline V gene has CDR1 KGHDR and CDR2 SFDVKD. V gave up 5 bases and J gave up 4 bases, with 8 bases separating them. The age range of participants was 18 to 89 years, with residence in roughly 25 US areas. Clinical histories supplied by participants themselves formed the basis of cohort assignment.

The sequence derives from a woman in her forties or fifties with acute COVID-19. The chain carries TRBV24-1 and TRBJ2-6, with a weak D call TRBD1 (6 bases). Material: PBMCs or T cells enriched from blood (not recorded which). The CDR3 sequence is CATSAGAGANVLTF. The CDR3 bases are TGTGCCACCAGTGCAGGGGCGGGGGCCAACGTCCTGACTTTC.